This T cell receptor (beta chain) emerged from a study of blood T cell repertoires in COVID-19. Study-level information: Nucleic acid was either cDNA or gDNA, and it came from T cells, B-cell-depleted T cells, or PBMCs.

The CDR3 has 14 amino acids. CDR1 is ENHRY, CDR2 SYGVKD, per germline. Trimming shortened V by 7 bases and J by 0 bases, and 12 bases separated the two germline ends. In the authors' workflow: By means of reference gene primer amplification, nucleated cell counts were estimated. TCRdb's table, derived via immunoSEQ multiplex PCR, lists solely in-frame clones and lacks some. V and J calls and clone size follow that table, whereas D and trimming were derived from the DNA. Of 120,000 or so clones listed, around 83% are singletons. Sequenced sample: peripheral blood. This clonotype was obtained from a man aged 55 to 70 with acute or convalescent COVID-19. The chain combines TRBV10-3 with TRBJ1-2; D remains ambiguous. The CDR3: CAITGRDPNYGYTF. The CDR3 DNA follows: TGTGCCATCACCGGGAGGGATCCTAACTATGGCTACACCTTC.